This T cell receptor beta chain is drawn from a study of T cell clonotyping in hematopoietic cell transplantation. Whole-study context: Cytoreduction preceded collection of pretransplant recipient samples.

This clone was seen just once. Its antigen is as yet unknown. Specified time point: recipient sample about 28 days before transplant, after cytoreduction. Recipient blood drawn about 28 days pretransplant and days 30, 100, 180 after. Assay used: immunoSEQ multiplex PCR; TCRdb lists only in-frame clones, some missing. This table has 35,000 to 45,000 clones, 85% to 95% appearing once. The CDR3 extends over 15 amino acids. CDR1 and CDR2 (germline): MDHEN, SYDVKM. V was cut by 3 bases and J by 0 bases, with 12 bases left in between. Findings and caveats of the study: Pathologically expanded recipient clonotypes increased progressively from day 30 to day 180 as diversity fell. At the given depth, recipient repertoires were over 97% de novo clonotypes.

Here the sequenced sample was peripheral blood mononuclear cells, taken before stem cell transplant. The clonotype was recovered from a man aged 35 to 55 with chronic myeloid leukemia. Some clones in this sample may be carry-over from other donors' samples. The chain recombines TRBV28 with TRBJ2-7; no clear D gene. In nucleotides, the CDR3 is TGTGCCAGCAGTTTCGGGTCGGGCAGCTCCTACGAGCAGTACTTC. Translation gives CASSFGSGSSYEQYF. Combining the CDR3 with reference TRBV28 and TRBJ2-7 gives the whole variable domain DVKVTQSSRYLVKRTGEKVFLECVQDMDHENMFWYRQDPGLGLRLIYFSYDVKMKEKGDIPEGYSVSREKKERFSLILESASTNQTSMYLCASSFGSGSSYEQYFGPGTRLTVT.